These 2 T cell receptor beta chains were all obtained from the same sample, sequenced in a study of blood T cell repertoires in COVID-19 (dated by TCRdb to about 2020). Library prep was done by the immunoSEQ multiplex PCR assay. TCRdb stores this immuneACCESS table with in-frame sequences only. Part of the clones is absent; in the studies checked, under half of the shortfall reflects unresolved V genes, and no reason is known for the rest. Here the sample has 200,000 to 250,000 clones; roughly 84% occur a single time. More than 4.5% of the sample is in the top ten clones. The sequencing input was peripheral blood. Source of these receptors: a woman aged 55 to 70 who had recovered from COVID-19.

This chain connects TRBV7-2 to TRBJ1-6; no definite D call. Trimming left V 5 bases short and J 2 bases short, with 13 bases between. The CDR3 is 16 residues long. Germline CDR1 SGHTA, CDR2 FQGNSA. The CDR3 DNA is TGTGCCAGCAGCCCAGTCGGCGGTGCCTATAATTCACCCCTCCACTTT. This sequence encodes CASSPVGGAYNSPLHF.

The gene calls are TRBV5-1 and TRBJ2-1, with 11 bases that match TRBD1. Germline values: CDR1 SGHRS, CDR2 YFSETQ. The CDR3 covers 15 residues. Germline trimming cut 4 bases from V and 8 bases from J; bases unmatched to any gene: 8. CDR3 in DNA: TGCGCCAGCAGCAGTACGGGACAGGGGGAAGATGAGCAGTTCTTC. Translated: CASSSTGQGEDEQFF.